The 8 T cell receptor beta chains below all came from one sample that was sequenced in a study of OX40 agonist ivuxolimab in advanced cancers. Assay used: immunoSEQ multiplex PCR; TCRdb lists only in-frame clones, some missing. The table shows over 10,000 clones, with around nine tenths occurring only once. This sample comprised CD4+ or CD8+ T cells sorted from blood, obtained in a trial of the OX40 agonist ivuxolimab. Receptors were obtained from an adult with an advanced solid tumor such as melanoma, head and neck, liver or kidney cancer.

The chain has TRBV11-3 and TRBJ2-1, with a possible D match to TRBD1 (6 bases). With 5 bases removed from V and 3 bases from J, the gap between germline ends came to 17 bases. The CDR3 has 16 amino acids. Germline CDR1 and CDR2: SGHNT and YENEEA. The CDR3 loop reads CASSTDHQGSYNEQFF. For the CDR3, the DNA is TGTGCCAGCAGCACAGATCACCAGGGGAGCTACAATGAGCAGTTCTTC.

This clone appeared a few times. This sequence joins TRBV6-5 and TRBJ1-2, with 8 bases lining up with TRBD1. Per germline, CDR1 MNHEY and CDR2 SVGAGI. This CDR3 has 15 residues. V trimming: 2 bases; J trimming: 7 bases; junction bases outside the gene matches: 9. CDR3: CASSYGRGLVGGYTF. As DNA, the CDR3 is TGTGCCAGCAGTTACGGCAGGGGGCTAGTGGGTGGCTACACCTTC.

CDR3: CASRADYHNEQFF. CDR3 sequence (DNA): TGTGCCAGCAGGGCGGACTATCACAATGAGCAGTTCTTC. This chain joins TRBV2 and TRBJ2-1; D is possibly TRBD2 (6 bases). Trimming took off 6 bases at V and 5 bases at J, with 11 bases between the two ends. Per germline, CDR1 SNHLY and CDR2 FYNNEI. This CDR3 spans 13 amino acids. Full variable domain (outside the CDR3, taken from reference TRBV2 and TRBJ2-1): EPEVTQTPSHQVTQMGQEVILRCVPISNHLYFYWYRQILGQKVEFLVSFYNNEISEKSEIFDDQFSVERPDGSNFTLKIRSTKLEDSAMYFCASRADYHNEQFFGPGTRLTVL.

The chain employs TRBV2 and TRBJ2-1, with D possibly matching TRBD2 (6 bases). Trimming cost V 5 bases and J 9 bases, with 20 bases left between them. Looked up from germline, CDR1 is SNHLY and CDR2 is FYNNEI. The CDR3 runs to 15 residues. CDR3 amino acids: CASSKTRTQSGEQFF. CDR3 in DNA: TGTGCCAGCAGTAAGACTAGGACCCAGTCCGGTGAGCAGTTCTTC.

V is TRBV5-5 and J is TRBJ1-4; D is possibly TRBD1 (5 bases). Per the germline V gene, CDR1 is SGHKS and CDR2 is YYEKEE (reference sequence). The CDR3 length is 15 residues. Trimming removed 4 bases at V and 8 bases at J, with 18 bases between. CDR3 nucleotide sequence: TGTGCCAGCAGCCTAACAGGTGGGAGCGTCGAAAAACTGTTTTTT. This sequence encodes CASSLTGGSVEKLFF.

J is TRBJ2-1 and V is TRBV19, with D perhaps TRBD1 (6 bases). The V gene lost 3 bases and the J gene lost 12 bases, with 12 bases spanning the gap. The CDR3 spans 12 residues. Germline lookup yields CDR1 LNHDA and CDR2 SQIVND (reference sequence). CDR3 DNA sequence: TGTGCCAGTAGTATGGGGGCCGAGGGGCAGTTCTTC. Translating gives CASSMGAEGQFF.

The V gene is TRBV4-3, the J gene TRBJ2-3; 7 nucleotides line up with TRBD2. The trim removed 4 bases at V and 2 bases at J, leaving 12 bases unmatched. The V gene's germline CDR1 is LGHNA and CDR2 YSLEER. The CDR3 has 17 amino acids. DNA of the CDR3: TGCGCCAGCAGCCTCGTCCGGCGGGAGAGTTACACAGATACGCAGTATTTT. Amino acid sequence: CASSLVRRESYTDTQYF.

The V gene is TRBV5-5, the J gene TRBJ2-5; TRBD1 is a possible D gene (6 bases). From germline, CDR1 is SGHKS and CDR2 YYEKEE (reference sequence). This CDR3 contains 15 residues. V shed 1 base and J shed 1 base, with 11 bases lying between them. Written as DNA, the CDR3 is TGTGCCAGCAGCTTGTCACAGGGACCCCAAGAGACCCAGTACTTC. Translated, it gives CASSLSQGPQETQYF. Full variable domain (remainder filled in from reference TRBV5-5 and TRBJ2-5): DAGVTQSPTHLIKTRGQQVTLRCSPISGHKSVSWYQQVLGQGPQFIFQYYEKEERGRGNFPDRFSARQFPNYSSELNVNALLLGDSALYLCASSLSQGPQETQYFGPGTRLLVL.